The 5 T cell receptor beta chains below come from one sample, sequenced in a study of CD8+ T cells in alopecia areata. Treatment noted: oral pan-JAK inhibitor, 5-10 mg twice daily. Sequencing used cDNA as its template, made by extracting RNA and reverse transcribing it. The method was immunoSEQ multiplex PCR; TCRdb's version includes in-frame clones alone and lacks a portion of them. The sample includes about 74,000 clones, 29% seen only once; the top ten take more than 12%. The sequencing here drew on CD8+ T cells sorted from blood, taken at week 4, from a patient treated with tofacitinib. Receptors originate from a human donor with alopecia areata.

The chain joins TRBV28 to TRBJ2-7; 10 bases are shared with TRBD2. There are 15 residues in the CDR3. Trimming cost V 4 bases and J 6 bases; bases outside gene matches: 9. Germline V CDR1 and CDR2: MDHEN, SYDVKM. The CDR3 loop is CASSSQAGGQSEQYF. The CDR3 nucleotides read TGTGCCAGCAGTTCCCAAGCGGGAGGGCAAAGCGAGCAGTACTTC. Filled out from reference TRBV28 and TRBJ2-7, the complete variable domain reads DVKVTQSSRYLVKRTGEKVFLECVQDMDHENMFWYRQDPGLGLRLIYFSYDVKMKEKGDIPEGYSVSREKKERFSLILESASTNQTSMYLCASSSQAGGQSEQYFGPGTRLTVT.

This sequence joins TRBV9 and TRBJ1-2, with TRBD1 matching 8 bases. With 2 bases clipped from V and 3 bases from J, the junction kept 6 bases outside the gene matches. This CDR3 contains 15 residues. The germline V gene has CDR1 SGDLS and CDR2 YYNGEE. CDR3 DNA sequence: TGTGCCAGCAGCGTTAGCGGACAGGGTTACTATGGCTACACCTTC. Translated, it gives CASSVSGQGYYGYTF.

V usage is TRBV4-1 and J usage is TRBJ1-1, with a possible D match to TRBD1 (5 bases). Germline V gene sequence: CDR1 MGHRA, CDR2 YSYEKL. Trimming cost V 3 bases and J 4 bases, with 12 bases left between them. The CDR3 runs to 14 residues. The CDR3 DNA reads TGCGCCAGCAGCCAGACAGATCCGGGCACTGAAGCTTTCTTT. Translated, it gives CASSQTDPGTEAFF.

This clone has only a few counts. J is TRBJ2-3 and V is TRBV4-1; D may be TRBD1 (6 bases). Per germline, CDR1 MGHRA and CDR2 YSYEKL. Trimming pared 2 bases from V and 3 bases from J, leaving 15 bases between. The CDR3 sequence is 16 residues long. CDR3 sequence: CASSQTMGTTTDTQYF. The CDR3 DNA follows: TGCGCCAGCAGCCAAACCATGGGGACAACGACAGATACGCAGTATTTT.

This clone was seen a few times. The chain employs TRBV29-1 and TRBJ2-4; D is tentatively TRBD1 or TRBD2 (5 bases each). The V end was cut by 1 base, the J end by 0 bases, with 16 bases between. Germline-derived CDR1 and CDR2 are SQVTM and ANQGSEA. The CDR3 loop spans 17 amino acids. The CDR3 sequence: CSVEAREPILAKNIQYF. The CDR3 DNA is TGCAGCGTTGAAGCCAGGGAGCCTATCCTAGCCAAAAACATTCAGTACTTC.